This T cell receptor beta chain emerged from a study of shared clonotypes between healthy human individuals. This table comes from immunoSEQ multiplex PCR, and its TCRdb copy is limited to in-frame clones, with some not included. The data contain about 2,500,000 clones, over 85% of them singletons. The germline V gene encodes CDR1 MNHNY and CDR2 SVGAGI (reference sequence). This CDR3 contains 16 residues. Deletions cut 6 bases from V and 0 bases from J, with 18 bases between. The V and J genes are TRBV6-6 and TRBJ2-7; possible D gene TRBD1, 6 bases. What was sequenced was naive CD4+ T cells sorted from blood. The subset was: CD45RA+ positively selected. The receptor was isolated from a man between 18 and 35 years old in good health. CDR3 loop: CASSPYRTASSYEQYF. The CDR3 DNA reads TGTGCCAGCAGCCCTTACCGGACAGCGAGCTCCTACGAGCAGTACTTC.